This TCR beta chain was obtained from a study of Tregs in tolerant kidney transplant recipients. Study-level findings and limits: Few patients were studied, so findings need validation in larger groups. Biological reproducibility was not directly addressed, but technical replication error appeared minimal.

On this clone itself: The antigen is unknown.

Clones were sequenced by immunoSEQ multiplex PCR, and TCRdb holds only the in-frame ones, with some missing. The data show approximately 75,000 clones, around 93% seen once. CD4+CD25+CD127- Tregs, CD4+CD25- non-Tregs, CD4 and CD8 cells were sorted. This receptor was identified in a human donor who received a combined kidney and bone marrow transplant. Sequencing used Tregs from blood, obtained before the transplant.

The CDR3 is CATLTNTYEQYF. As DNA, the CDR3 is TGCGCCACTCTGACAAACACCTACGAGCAGTACTTC. The chain joins TRBV10-2 to TRBJ2-7; no firm D call. This CDR3 comprises 12 residues. V dropped 10 bases and J dropped 2 bases, with 12 bases sitting between them. CDR1 and CDR2 (germline): WSHSY, SAAADI.